The rows below give T cell receptor beta chains drawn from one sample of a study of post-analysis software for immune sequencing data. TCRdb fed the PCR reads into MiXCR, producing one record per CDR3 protein. This table has 450,000 or so distinct CDR3 sequences, roughly 46% appearing once. Material: blood. The receptors stem from a girl aged 10-17 years with multiple sclerosis. CDR3s include the opening cysteine and the closing phenylalanine or tryptophan. The D gene is left open where the match is weak. Only some rows state a clone size, as once, few, many or a class for expanded clones.

J: TRBJ2-5; size: NA; D: NA; V: TRBV28; CDR3: CASSTLLQGSETQYF; DNA: TGTGCCAGCAGCACCCTATTACAGGGATCGGAGACCCAGTACTTC
J: TRBJ2-7; size: NA; D: NA; V: TRBV20-1; CDR3: CSARTGQLFRHEQYF; DNA: TGCAGTGCGCGAACCGGACAGCTATTTCGACACGAGCAGTACTTC
J: TRBJ2-3; size: few; D: NA; V: TRBV29-1; CDR3: CSVEVRTQYF; DNA: TGCAGCGTTGAAGTGCGCACGCAGTATTTT
J: TRBJ2-7; size: NA; D: TRBD2; V: TRBV27; CDR3: CASSLWASGRGSYEQYF; DNA: TGTGCCAGCAGTTTATGGGCTAGCGGGAGGGGATCCTACGAGCAGTACTTC
J: TRBJ2-5; size: few; D: TRBD1; V: TRBV4-3; CDR3: CASSQTDRAPRETQYF; DNA: TGCGCCAGCAGCCAGACGGACAGGGCGCCTCGGGAGACCCAGTACTTC
J: TRBJ2-5; size: few; D: NA; V: TRBV12-3/TRBV12-4; CDR3: CASSFEDVETQYF; DNA: TGTGCCAGCAGTTTTGAGGACGTGGAGACCCAGTACTTC
J: TRBJ2-7; size: NA; D: NA; V: TRBV28; CDR3: CAGGNTYEQYF; DNA: TGTGCCGGGGGGAATACCTACGAGCAGTACTTC
J: TRBJ2-7; size: few; D: TRBD1; V: TRBV5-1; CDR3: CASSLMGQHSDEQYF; DNA: TGCGCCAGCAGCTTGATGGGACAGCATTCCGACGAGCAGTACTTC
J: TRBJ2-7; size: NA; D: NA; V: TRBV5-5; CDR3: CASSFLLGAYEQYF; DNA: TGTGCCAGCAGCTTCTTGTTGGGGGCCTACGAGCAGTACTTC
J: TRBJ1-2; size: few; D: NA; V: TRBV27; CDR3: CASSLQGFYGYTF; DNA: TGTGCCAGCAGTTTACAGGGTTTCTATGGCTACACCTTC
J: TRBJ1-2; size: NA; D: NA; V: TRBV4-3; CDR3: CASSGRDFGEGYTF; DNA: TGCGCCAGCAGCGGGAGAGACTTCGGAGAGGGCTACACCTTC